This T cell receptor beta chain is drawn from a study of T cell changes during pregnancy in multiple sclerosis. Sequenced by immunoSEQ multiplex PCR; TCRdb stores in-frame clones only, minus some. Of roughly 90,000 clones in the sample, under 95% are singletons; the top ten hold 0.95%. The CDR3 consists of 15 residues. Germline V CDR1 and CDR2: MDHEN, SYDVKM. Between the trimmed V and J ends, which lost 4 bases and 6 bases, there was a span of 18 bases. This TCR was recovered from a female donor with multiple sclerosis, enrolled in a pregnancy study. The sequencing here drew on peripheral blood, taken before pregnancy. The rearrangement links TRBV28 to TRBJ2-5; maybe TRBD1 (5 bases). This CDR3 reads CASSSPPQGLKTQYF. DNA for the CDR3: TGTGCCAGCAGTTCGCCCCCTCAGGGTCTGAAGACCCAGTACTTC.